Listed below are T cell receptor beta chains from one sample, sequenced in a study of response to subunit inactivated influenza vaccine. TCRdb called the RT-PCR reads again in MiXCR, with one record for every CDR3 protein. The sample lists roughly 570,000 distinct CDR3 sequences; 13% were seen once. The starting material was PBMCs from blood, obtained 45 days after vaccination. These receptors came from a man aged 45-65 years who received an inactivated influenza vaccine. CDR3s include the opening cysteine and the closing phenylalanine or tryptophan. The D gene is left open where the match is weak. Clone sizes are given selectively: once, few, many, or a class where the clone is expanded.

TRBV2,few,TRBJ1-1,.,CASREDYRENTEAFF,TGTGCCAGCAGGGAAGATTACCGGGAGAACACTGAAGCTTTCTTT
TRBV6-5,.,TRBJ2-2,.,CASSYPYGGLNTGELFF,TGTGCCAGCAGTTACCCATACGGGGGGCTCAACACCGGGGAGCTGTTTTTT
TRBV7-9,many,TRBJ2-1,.,CASSLVLEQFF,TGTGCCAGCAGCCTCGTGCTAGAGCAGTTCTTC
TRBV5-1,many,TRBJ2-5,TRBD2,CASSLNGGRSETQYF,TGCGCCAGCAGCTTGAACGGGGGGAGGTCAGAGACCCAGTACTTC
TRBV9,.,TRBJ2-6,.,CASGANVLTF,TGTGCATCAGGGGCCAACGTCCTGACTTTC
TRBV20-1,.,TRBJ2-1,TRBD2,CSAIRLAGAYNEQFF,TGCAGTGCCATTCGACTAGCGGGAGCCTACAATGAGCAGTTCTTC
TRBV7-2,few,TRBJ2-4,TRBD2,CASSSSGTRLSKNIQYF,TGTGCCAGCAGCTCCTCCGGGACTAGGCTTTCCAAAAACATTCAGTACTTC
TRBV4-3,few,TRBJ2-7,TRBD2,CASSQGASGGVTSYEQYF,TGCGCCAGCAGCCAAGGAGCTAGCGGGGGGGTTACCTCCTACGAGCAGTACTTC
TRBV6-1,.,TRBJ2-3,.,CASRSTVSTDTQYF,TGTGCCAGCAGATCGACAGTCAGCACAGATACGCAGTATTTT
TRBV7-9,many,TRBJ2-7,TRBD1,CASSFGDRVIYEQYF,TGTGCCAGCAGCTTTGGAGACAGGGTGATTTACGAGCAGTACTTC
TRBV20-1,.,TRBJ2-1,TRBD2,CSARWREAPQFF,TGCAGTGCTAGATGGCGGGAGGCGCCGCAGTTCTTC
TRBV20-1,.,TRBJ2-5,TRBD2,CSARGGSTETQYF,TGCAGTGCTAGAGGCGGGAGTACGGAGACCCAGTACTTC
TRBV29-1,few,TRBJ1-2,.,CSVAGTYGYTF,TGCAGCGTTGCCGGGACCTATGGCTACACCTTC
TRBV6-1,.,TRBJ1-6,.,CASRWSIDSPLHF,TGTGCCAGCAGGTGGAGTATAGATTCACCCCTCCACTTT
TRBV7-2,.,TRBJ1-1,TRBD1,CASSLGDRSEAFF,TGTGCCAGCAGTCTTGGGGACAGGAGTGAAGCTTTCTTT
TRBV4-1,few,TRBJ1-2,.,CASSQDFGGQGGYTF,TGCGCCAGCAGCCAAGATTTCGGAGGCCAGGGCGGCTACACCTTC
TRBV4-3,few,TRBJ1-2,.,CASSDLQGRNYGYTF,TGCGCCAGCAGCGACCTACAGGGAAGAAACTATGGCTACACCTTC
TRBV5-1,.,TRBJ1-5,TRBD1,CASSMGQDNQPQHF,TGCGCCAGCAGCATGGGACAGGACAATCAGCCCCAGCATTTT
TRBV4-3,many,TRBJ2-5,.,CASSQDWAGGTQETQYF,TGCGCCAGCAGCCAAGATTGGGCGGGCGGGACCCAAGAGACCCAGTACTTC
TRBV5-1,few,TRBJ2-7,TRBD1,CASTLQGGFHEQYF,TGCGCCAGCACCCTACAGGGGGGATTCCACGAGCAGTACTTC
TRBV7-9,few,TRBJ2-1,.,CASSLFLNRNNEQFF,TGTGCCAGCAGCTTGTTCCTTAATCGGAACAATGAGCAGTTCTTC
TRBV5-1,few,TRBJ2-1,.,CASSFGSSNEQFF,TGCGCCAGCAGCTTCGGGTCAAGCAATGAGCAGTTCTTC
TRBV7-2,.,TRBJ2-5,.,CASSQNPFPQETQYF,TGTGCCAGCAGCCAAAACCCTTTCCCCCAAGAGACCCAGTACTTC
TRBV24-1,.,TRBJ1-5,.,CATSDWRTGNQPQHF,TGTGCCACCAGTGATTGGAGGACAGGCAATCAGCCCCAGCATTTT
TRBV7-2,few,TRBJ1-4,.,CASSLGPASNEKLFF,TGTGCCAGCAGCTTAGGACCAGCCTCCAATGAAAAACTGTTTTTT
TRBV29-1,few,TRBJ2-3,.,CTVTGTTDTQYF,TGCACCGTAACGGGAACCACAGATACGCAGTATTTT
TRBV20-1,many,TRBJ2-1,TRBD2,CSARDNGLAGNNEQFF,TGCAGTGCTAGAGATAACGGACTAGCGGGCAACAATGAGCAGTTCTTC
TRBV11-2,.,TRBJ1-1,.,CASSDSIMNTEAFF,TGTGCCAGCAGCGACAGTATCATGAACACTGAAGCTTTCTTT
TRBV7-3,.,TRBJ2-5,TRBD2,CASSAGLAGDPKTQYF,TGTGCCAGCAGCGCTGGACTAGCGGGAGATCCCAAGACCCAGTACTTC
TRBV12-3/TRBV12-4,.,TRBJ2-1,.,CASSLFGGRMDEQFF,TGTGCCAGCAGTTTATTCGGGGGGCGGATGGATGAGCAGTTCTTC
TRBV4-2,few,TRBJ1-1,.,CASSQDLGLAGTEAFF,TGTGCCAGCAGCCAAGATCTCGGGTTAGCTGGCACTGAAGCTTTCTTT
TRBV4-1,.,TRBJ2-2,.,CASSQVPGNTGELFF,TGCGCCAGCAGCCAAGTCCCCGGGAACACCGGGGAGCTGTTTTTT
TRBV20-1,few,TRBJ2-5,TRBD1,CSADTGTGAQETQYF,TGCAGTGCAGACACCGGGACAGGGGCCCAAGAGACCCAGTACTTC
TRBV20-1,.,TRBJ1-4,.,CSAEPRGHEKLFF,TGCAGTGCGGAACCCCGGGGACATGAAAAACTGTTTTTT
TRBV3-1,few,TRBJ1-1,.,CASKTASLNTEAFF,TGTGCCAGCAAGACAGCCTCTTTGAACACTGAAGCTTTCTTT
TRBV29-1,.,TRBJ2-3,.,CSAGRQEINF,TGCAGCGCGGGGCGTCAAGAGATAAATTTT
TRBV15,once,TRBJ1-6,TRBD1,CATSRNGQGGSPLHF,TGTGCCACCAGCAGAAATGGACAGGGTGGTTCACCCCTCCACTTT
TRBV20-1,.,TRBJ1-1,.,CSAMVQMNTEAFF,TGCAGTGCTATGGTACAGATGAACACTGAAGCTTTCTTT
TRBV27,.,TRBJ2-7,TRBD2,CASSFPGGFVQYF,TGTGCCAGCAGTTTCCCCGGGGGGTTTGTGCAGTACTTC
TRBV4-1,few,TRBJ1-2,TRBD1,CASSLMTGNYGYTF,TGCGCCAGCAGCCTCATGACAGGGAACTATGGCTACACCTTC
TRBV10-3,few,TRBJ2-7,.,CAISGGDGAAYEQYF,TGTGCCATCAGTGGGGGTGACGGGGCGGCCTACGAGCAGTACTTC
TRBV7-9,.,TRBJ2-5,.,CASSLRDSPRETQYF,TGTGCCAGCAGTCTACGGGACTCTCCGAGGGAGACCCAGTACTTC
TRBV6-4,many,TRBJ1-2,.,CASSDRNYGYTF,TGTGCCAGCAGTGATCGGAACTATGGCTACACCTTC
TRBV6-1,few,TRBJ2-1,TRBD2,CASSNSGLADNEQFF,TGTGCCAGCAGCAATTCCGGACTAGCGGACAATGAGCAGTTCTTC
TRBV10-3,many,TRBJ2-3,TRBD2,CAISEPGLAGGYTQYF,TGTGCCATCAGTGAGCCGGGACTAGCGGGGGGGTATACGCAGTATTTT
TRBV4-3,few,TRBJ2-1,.,CASSLTSGDFYNEQFF,TGCGCCAGCAGCCTCACGAGCGGAGACTTCTACAATGAGCAGTTCTTC
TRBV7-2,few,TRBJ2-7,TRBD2,CASSRSGGVYEQYF,TGTGCCAGCAGCCGAAGCGGGGGGGTCTACGAGCAGTACTTC
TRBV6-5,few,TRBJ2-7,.,CASSYGWQGNDEQYF,TGTGCCAGCAGTTACGGTTGGCAGGGTAATGACGAGCAGTACTTC
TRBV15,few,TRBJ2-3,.,CATSAGPNSPDTQYF,TGTGCCACCAGCGCGGGACCCAATTCCCCGGATACGCAGTATTTT
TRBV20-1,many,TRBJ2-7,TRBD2,CSAREPSGVAYEQYF,TGCAGTGCTAGAGAACCTAGCGGGGTAGCCTACGAGCAGTACTTC
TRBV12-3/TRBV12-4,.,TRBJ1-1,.,CASRMTGPTEAFF,TGTGCCAGCCGAATGACAGGCCCCACTGAAGCTTTCTTT
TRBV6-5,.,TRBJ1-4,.,CASSYIGQGHEKLFF,TGTGCCAGCAGTTACATCGGCCAGGGACACGAAAAACTGTTTTTT
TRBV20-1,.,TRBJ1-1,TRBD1,CSASLDRGTEAFF,TGCAGTGCTAGCTTGGACAGGGGGACTGAAGCTTTCTTT
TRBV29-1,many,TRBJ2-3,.,CSVEDPRTVLDTQYF,TGCAGCGTTGAAGACCCCCGGACTGTTCTCGATACGCAGTATTTT